This T cell receptor beta chain was recorded in a study of cytomegalovirus exposure and HLA in healthy donors (dated by TCRdb to about 2017). For the wider study: An earlier analysis of approximately 640 of the donors reported 276 Gb of sequence data and 117 million unique TCR beta sequences from about 180 million T cells. Roughly 300 gigabases of sequencing data and roughly 80 million unique TCR sequences made up an early release that covered fewer than 650 HLA-typed donors. Of the approximately 400 genotyped donors, approximately 83% fell in the genetic ancestry cluster associated with self-reported Caucasian donors. The aim of the study was to test whether cataloging public T cell receptors could identify signatures of past pathogen exposure. Using immunosequencing, the study profiled T cell repertoires from fewer than 850 subjects and related those repertoires to cytomegalovirus serostatus. Along with the approximately 650-subject first cohort, a separate validation cohort of more than 90 different subjects was used. To predict cytomegalovirus infection status, the study brought together high-throughput TCR immunosequencing, statistical association of individual TCRs with disease status, and machine learning. A later analysis re-examined previously published TCR beta repertoires from more than 550 donors and added high-resolution HLA genotyping to investigate patterns of TCR occurrence. The later analysis used no new phenotypic data to find candidate immune exposures, relying instead on TCR beta sequences and their occurrence across donors. To decide whether each TCR beta V gene segment behaved as functional or pseudogenic, an earlier analysis of nearly 600 of the donors relied on high-throughput TCR beta sequencing. Donor age, sex, ethnicity and CMV serostatus were collected together with the repertoire data. A later genetic analysis took genome-wide SNP genotypes for about 65% of the roughly 670 donors and used that subset as a discovery cohort. Every repertoire in the discovery cohort had been generated on one and the same sequencing platform. HLA typing included class I and class II loci at four-digit resolution. Typing coverage differed by locus: A, B, C, DRB1 and DQB1 were typed in about 620-630 donors, DQA1 in approximately 520, DPA1 in some 600, and DPB1 in roughly 470. Roughly 5 DR-DQ haplotypes were treated as single units for association and clustering because of strong linkage in the cohort. Among some 410 genotyped donors of the cohort, an average of roughly 240,000 unique TCR beta nucleotide sequences were sequenced per donor, roughly 18% of them non-productive. The full study reports these points: Most CMV-associated TCR beta chains appeared to be HLA-restricted in a later analysis, and the HLA associations seemed to be driven largely by CMV exposure. In a later analysis, TCR association rates were found to vary across HLA loci, with the most associated TCRs seen for DRB1 alleles and the fewest for HLA-C alleles. An association between a missense DCLRE1C variant and V-gene and J-gene trimming of TCR beta chains was found in a later genetic analysis and replicated in an independent cohort. Linkage disequilibrium might explain the correlated functional status among segregating V segments, but an unknown experimental factor could not be ruled out. Sequencing depth was assumed to be roughly uniform across donors in the presence/absence analyses, though that assumption may not hold. The authors suggested that the approach could potentially be extended to other disease states and immunological phenotypes. Specific HLA alleles were associated with over 15,000 TCR beta sequences at a false discovery rate of 0.05 in a later analysis. Strong co-occurrence of HLA alleles, especially DR and DQ, made assigning TCR associations to individual alleles difficult. HLA typing was unavailable for some donors at each locus, so association tests used only the typed subset. Because counts were too low, about 18 rarely observed V segments, including chromosome 9 orphons, were left out of the earlier analysis of some 640 of the donors. The study gave a list of 150 to 200 TCR beta chains associated with cytomegalovirus. A later analysis reported that several top co-occurrence clusters appeared linked to parvovirus B19, influenza, CMV and Epstein-Barr virus. A cluster of highly shared sequence variants was judged likely to represent a technical artifact of the sequencing pipeline. The classifier was reported to diagnose cytomegalovirus status with high specificity and sensitivity in both the original and validation cohorts. Only TCR beta chains were sequenced in this cohort, and the absence of alpha or paired-chain data limited detectable features. Because the 87-base-pair reads could not distinguish some IMGT-functional V segments, including TRBV6-2 and TRBV6-3, those segments were excluded. In a later analysis, HLA-associated TCR beta chains were found to be more clonally expanded and to have lower generation probabilities than equally common non-associated chains. Most TCR sequences were seen in very few donors, while some public TCRs were found in many individuals. A further reported finding was that TCR beta sequences accurately predicted the HLA-A and HLA-B alleles for most subjects in the first cohort. For the cohort, immune exposure information was limited to CMV serostatus. In vitro tests confirmed that a few of the cytomegalovirus-associated TCR beta chains recognize cytomegalovirus antigens. A later genetic analysis reported fewer N-insertions in productive TCRs among donors in an Asian-associated ancestry cluster than the roughly 700-donor mean. Broadly in line with IMGT annotations, most TCR beta V segments showed up in productive rearrangements about 87% or about 30% of the time in an earlier analysis of 450 to 750 of the donors.

The cohort consisted of 666 healthy bone marrow donors. At the time of sampling, every cohort member was nominally healthy, though immune exposures that went unrecorded were likely present. The donor was CMV seronegative and was included in the group of a few hundred seronegative cohort members. A peripheral blood sample was collected from each donor, and TCR beta sequencing was performed on peripheral blood mononuclear cells. Genomic DNA was extracted from the blood cell samples with the Qiagen DNeasy Blood Extraction Kit. The CDR3 starts with the cysteine, ends with the phenylalanine, and has 21 residues. The entry retains the CDR3 DNA only, 63 bases that are in frame from base 1. The germline V gene supplies CDR1 KGHSH and CDR2 LQKENI. The V end loses 3 bases and the J end loses 3 bases, and a stretch of 31 bases separates them. The library was built by means of the immunoSEQ multiplex PCR assay. A mixture of 60 forward primers for TCR Vbeta segments and 13 reverse primers for TCR Jbeta segments was used in the multiplex PCR. Amplification of the CDR3 region of rearranged TCR beta genes was performed with a multiplex PCR assay on genomic DNA. Amplified TCR beta libraries were sequenced as 87-base-pair reads on the Illumina HiSeq System. In the source study's methods: In a later analysis, tens of millions of unique TCR beta chains were counted across the approximately 640 repertoires, and about 9.9 million of these chains were shared by at least two donors. To remove PCR and sequencing errors, raw reads were error-corrected and collapsed into unique sequences using a nearest-neighbor algorithm that merged closely related sequences. CDR3 sequences were aligned to IMGT reference sequences to assign V, D and J gene segments. For a sequence to be retained, a match of at least six nucleotides was required to both a V gene segment and a J gene segment. A rearrangement was called productive if the CDR3 had no stop codons and remained in frame with V and J, and every other rearrangement was called non-productive. Following IMGT convention, CDR3 was defined as the stretch from the second conserved V-encoded cysteine to the conserved J-encoded phenylalanine. In an earlier analysis of more than 550 of the donors, sequences lacking an unambiguous match to a single V gene segment were excluded. An earlier analysis of a few hundred of the donors classified V segments as functional when productive rearrangements were above 56.7% and as segregating when the standard deviation between donors was above 5%. A statistical classification framework was built for diagnosing cytomegalovirus status from the catalog of TCR beta chain sequences. In a later analysis, TCR nucleotide sequences were compared against IMGT/GENE-DB human TR gene sequences so that V and J genes could be assigned. Using the TCRdist pipeline, a later analysis assigned CDR3 sequences along with most-parsimonious VDJ recombination scenarios. In a later analysis, each TCR beta chain was defined by its CDR3 amino acid sequence together with its V-gene family, and reads without a unique V-gene family were excluded. A later analysis removed 592 highly shared, low-generation-probability nucleotide sequences to deal with suspected cross-contamination and a sequencing artifact. In a later analysis, a clonal expansion index was calculated for each public chain from normalized within-repertoire ranks of inferred template counts. In a later analysis, generation probabilities were computed with a VDJ recombination model fitted to out-of-frame rearrangements, and the resulting probabilities were checked against IGoR. Hypergeometric tests were used in a later analysis to score TCR-TCR, TCR-HLA and TCR-CMV co-occurrence, with a repertoire-size bias correction applied to the TCR pairs. To estimate false discovery rates, a later analysis permuted the HLA or CMV assignments 20 times. In a later analysis, co-occurring TCRs were grouped using DBSCAN, and TCRdist sequence similarity was added for clustering within HLA-allele-positive subsets. Repertoires with fewer than 30,000 or more than 120,000 public chains, plus five repertoires with anomalous nucleotide sharing, were excluded from co-occurrence clustering. The source is immuneACCESS, and TCRdb retained only in-frame sequences with V and J called. Part of the clones is not carried over; for the studies checked, unresolved V genes explain less than half of this, and the remainder is unexplained. V and J calls and clone size are those listed in that table; D and trimming were worked out from the DNA. This sample comprises under 250,000 clones, about 77% of them detected only once. The top ten clonotypes cover just under 3% of the sample.

A note on this clone: It has no known antigen specificity. Base qualities are not at hand, and no much larger clone is one base apart.

The chain joins TRBV18 to TRBJ2-3, with a tentative D gene TRBD2 over 5 matching bases. Material for sequencing was PBMCs. The sequence was collected from a woman aged 30 to 39 in good health and CMV-seronegative. The DNA reads TGTGCCAGCTCACCTACTGGAGGTCACATCTTGGCCTCCGAAGGGACAGATACGCAGTATTTT. Protein translation: CASSPTGGHILASEGTDTQYF. This CDR3, with the reference TRBV18 and TRBJ2-3 proteins standing in past its ends, gives the full variable domain NAGVMQNPRHLVRRRGQEARLRCSPMKGHSHVYWYRQLPEEGLKFMVYLQKENIIDESGMPKERFSAEFPKEGPSILRIQQVVRGDSAAYFCASSPTGGHILASEGTDTQYFGPGTRLTVL.